The 24 T cell receptor beta chains presented below share a single source sample, sequenced in a study of T cell responses to AZD1222 COVID-19 vaccine (dated by TCRdb to the early 2020s). Receptor amplification or capture employed the immunoSEQ multiplex PCR assay. TCRdb mirrors the immuneACCESS table, restricted to in-frame sequences. Some clones are absent from its copies; in checked studies, under half trace to an unresolved V gene, and the reason for the others is unknown. The sample has more than 120,000 clones on record, about 91% of them singletons. The top ten hold about 9.4% of the sample. Read against the paper, the sample's time point label means: about 28 days (+/-7) after the second vaccine dose. The sample was peripheral blood, taken 28 days after the second AZD1222 dose. These receptors were taken from an adult who received the AZD1222 COVID-19 vaccine.

The table lists this clone with a count of one. The gene calls are TRBV25-1 and TRBJ2-2; D call uncertain. The ends were cut back, 7 bases at V and 0 bases at J, with 12 bases in the middle. Germline V gene lookup returns CDR1 MGHDK and CDR2 SYGVNS. The CDR3 spans 15 residues. The DNA for the CDR3 is TGTGCCAGCACCCCCCGCGATACGAACACCGGGGAGCTGTTTTTT. Its translation: CASTPRDTNTGELFF.

V is TRBV29-1 and J is TRBJ1-2; maybe TRBD1 (5 bases). Trimming removed 3 bases at V and 4 bases at J, with 12 bases between. The CDR3 has 13 residues. The germline gives CDR1 SQVTM, CDR2 ANQGSEA. Here the CDR3 DNA reads TGCAGCGTTGAGCCAGGACAAATCTATGGCTACACCTTC. The encoded protein is CSVEPGQIYGYTF.

The chain recombines TRBV11-2 with TRBJ1-1; D not resolved. Trimming cost V 5 bases and J 0 bases, with 13 bases left between them. The CDR3 is 15 amino acids. Germline-derived CDR1 and CDR2 are SGHAT and FQNNGV. The CDR3 nucleotides are TGTGCCAGCAGCGGCAAGGCAGTCATGAACACTGAAGCTTTCTTT. This sequence encodes CASSGKAVMNTEAFF.

This chain joins TRBV24-1 and TRBJ2-2; 10 nucleotides match TRBD1. In germline, CDR1 is KGHDR, CDR2 SFDVKD. The CDR3 totals 14 residues. V shed 8 bases, J shed 5 bases, and the junction held 4 bases outside the gene matches. CDR3 loop: CATTDRGGTGELFF. CDR3 sequence (DNA): TGTGCCACCACGGACAGGGGGGGTACCGGGGAGCTGTTTTTT.

The rearrangement joins TRBV27 to TRBJ1-6; the D gene is possibly TRBD1 (5 bases). V dropped 2 bases and J dropped 5 bases, with 13 bases sitting between them. The germline V gene has CDR1 MNHEY and CDR2 SMNVEV (reference sequence). This CDR3 is built from 16 residues. In DNA, the CDR3 is TGTGCCAGCAGTTTACTGGGGCAGGCTAATAATTCACCCCTCCACTTT. Protein: CASSLLGQANNSPLHF.

The rearrangement links TRBV5-1 to TRBJ2-2; D uncertain. From germline, CDR1 is SGHRS and CDR2 YFSETQ. The CDR3 sequence is 13 residues long. Trimming took off 0 bases at V and 3 bases at J, with 3 bases between the two ends. CDR3: CASSLGHTGELFF. The CDR3 DNA reads TGCGCCAGCAGCTTGGGGCACACCGGGGAGCTGTTTTTT.

This chain joins TRBV5-6 and TRBJ1-6; D unclear. The V end was cut by 0 bases, the J end by 4 bases, with 14 bases between. The CDR3 contains 17 residues. The V gene's germline CDR1 is SGHDT and CDR2 YYEEEE. The CDR3: CASSLASRDLYNSPLHF. In DNA form, the CDR3 reads TGTGCCAGCAGCTTGGCCAGCCGCGACCTTTATAATTCACCCCTCCACTTT. The whole variable domain, remainder taken from reference TRBV5-6 and TRBJ1-6, is DAGVTQSPTHLIKTRGQQVTLRCSPKSGHDTVSWYQQALGQGPQFIFQYYEEEERQRGNFPDRFSGHQFPNYSSELNVNALLLGDSALYLCASSLASRDLYNSPLHFGNGTRLTVT.

This chain uses TRBV28 with TRBJ1-5; D is ambiguous. This CDR3 region has 14 residues. Trimming removed 5 bases from V and 2 bases from J, with 10 bases in between. Germline V lookup: CDR1 MDHEN, CDR2 SYDVKM. The CDR3 protein is CASSGVAGNQPQHF. The CDR3 DNA reads TGTGCCAGCAGTGGGGTTGCGGGCAATCAGCCCCAGCATTTT.

This chain's CDR3 is CASSFSETQYF. CDR3 DNA: TGCGCCAGCAGCTTTTCAGAGACCCAGTACTTC. The rearrangement links TRBV5-1 to TRBJ2-5; D unresolved. This CDR3 has 11 amino acids. The V and J ends lost 2 bases and 4 bases respectively, with 3 bases between them. CDR1 is SGHRS and CDR2 is YFSETQ in the germline V gene.

This clone occurred once. This chain connects TRBV7-2 to TRBJ1-1, with D unresolved. Per germline, CDR1 SGHTA and CDR2 FQGNSA. V gave up 1 base and J gave up 4 bases, with 7 bases separating them. The CDR3 totals 13 residues. The CDR3 here is CASSLGAVTEAFF. The CDR3 DNA reads as TGTGCCAGCAGCTTAGGAGCAGTCACTGAAGCTTTCTTT.

The chain employs TRBV7-2 and TRBJ1-2; D is undetermined. With 4 bases removed from V and 4 bases from J, the gap between germline ends came to 13 bases. CDR3 length equals 14 residues. The germline gives CDR1 SGHTA, CDR2 FQGNSA. CDR3 region: CASSSWGRSYGYTF. The CDR3 DNA reads as TGTGCCAGCAGCTCTTGGGGTAGGAGCTATGGCTACACCTTC. The complete variable domain, with remaining parts taken from reference TRBV7-2 and TRBJ1-2, reads GAGVSQSPSNKVTEKGKDVELRCDPISGHTALYWYRQSLGQGLEFLIYFQGNSAPDKSGLPSDRFSAERTGGSVSTLTIQRTQQEDSAVYLCASSSWGRSYGYTFGSGTRLTVV.

The V gene is TRBV13, the J gene TRBJ1-2, with unresolved D. The germline V gene encodes CDR1 PRHDT and CDR2 FYEKMQ (reference sequence). The CDR3 loop spans 15 amino acids. Trimming shortened V by 2 bases and J by 4 bases, and 14 bases separated the two germline ends. CDR3 amino acids: CASSLSPATFYGYTF. The CDR3 bases are TGTGCCAGCAGCTTAAGCCCAGCTACCTTCTATGGCTACACCTTC.

The chain uses TRBV5-4 and TRBJ1-3; no reliable D call. Trimming stripped 3 bases from V and 2 bases from J, with 15 bases between. Germline CDR1 is SGHNT and CDR2 is YYREEE (reference sequence). The CDR3 consists of 16 residues. The CDR3 coding sequence is TGTGCCAGCAGCTCCTTTGCGGGTCTTACTGGAAACACCATATATTTT. It translates to CASSSFAGLTGNTIYF.

V is TRBV18 and J is TRBJ1-4; D is undetermined. From germline, CDR1 is KGHSH and CDR2 LQKENI. Trimming took 2 bases from V and 7 from J, leaving 8 bases between them. The CDR3 is 13 residues long. CDR3 nucleotide sequence: TGTGCCAGCTCACCAGTAAAGAGTGAAAAACTGTTTTTT. Amino acid sequence: CASSPVKSEKLFF.

The chain recombines TRBV6-2 or TRBV6-3 with TRBJ1-1, with a tentative D call TRBD1 (5 bases). With 3 bases removed from V and 1 base from J, the gap between germline ends came to 6 bases. Germline V gene sequence: CDR1 MNHEY, CDR2 SVGEGT. CDR3 size: 13 residues. The CDR3 region is CASSYRGNTEAFF. The CDR3 DNA reads TGTGCCAGCAGTTATAGGGGGAACACTGAAGCTTTCTTT.

V gene TRBV13 combines with J gene TRBJ2-5; D gene uncertain. Per the germline V gene, CDR1 is PRHDT and CDR2 is FYEKMQ (reference sequence). The germline V and J ends were trimmed by 2 bases and 8 bases, with 6 bases remaining between them. The CDR3 totals 11 residues. CDR3 residues: CASSLQGTQYF. The DNA of the CDR3 is TGTGCCAGCAGCTTACAAGGCACCCAGTACTTC. The full variable domain, completed using reference TRBV13 and TRBJ2-5, is AAGVIQSPRHLIKEKRETATLKCYPIPRHDTVYWYQQGPGQDPQFLISFYEKMQSDKGSIPDRFSAQQFSDYHSELNMSSLELGDSALYFCASSLQGTQYFGPGTRLLVL.

V gene TRBV20-1 combines with J gene TRBJ1-5, with D maybe TRBD1 (5 bases). The ends were cut back, 6 bases at V and 7 bases at J, with 10 bases in the middle. The length of the CDR3 is 11 residues. Germline V CDR1 and CDR2: DFQATT, SNEGSKA (reference sequence). This CDR3 is CSAGGDQPQHF. The CDR3 DNA reads as TGCAGTGCGGGGGGGGACCAGCCCCAGCATTTT.

V gene TRBV10-3 combines with J gene TRBJ1-2; TRBD1 is a possible D gene (5 bases). This CDR3 is 13 amino acids long. In germline, CDR1 is ENHRY, CDR2 SYGVKD. V lost 6 bases, J lost 1 base, and 9 bases lay in between. CDR3 DNA sequence: TGTGCCATCAGGGGGGGTATTAACTATGGCTACACCTTC. Translated, it gives CAIRGGINYGYTF.

Of note for this clone: A read error may account for a junction end that differs from germline. The chain couples TRBV6-5 to TRBJ1-4; D is undetermined. CDR1 MNHEY and CDR2 SVGAGI come from the germline V gene. The CDR3 is 16 residues long. The CDR3 DNA follows: TGTGCCAGCAGTTACTCGGAGTACGGATCTAATGAAAAGCTGTTTTTT. It translates to CASSYSEYGSNEKLFF.

The J gene is TRBJ2-1, the V gene TRBV18; 10 bases are shared with TRBD2. Germline CDR1 reads KGHSH; CDR2 reads LQKENI. V gave up 3 bases and J gave up 1 base; unmatched junction bases: 3. The CDR3 sequence is 16 residues long. CDR3 residues: CASSPASGGSYNEQFF. DNA of the CDR3: TGTGCCAGCTCACCGGCTAGCGGGGGATCCTACAATGAGCAGTTCTTC.

This chain connects TRBV28 to TRBJ1-3; unclear D gene. The germline gives CDR1 MDHEN, CDR2 SYDVKM. Trimming left V 5 bases short and J 0 bases short, with 8 bases between. The CDR3 is 14 residues long. The CDR3 here is CASSPRLSGNTIYF. CDR3 DNA sequence: TGTGCCAGCAGTCCCCGACTCTCTGGAAACACCATATATTTT.

The V gene is TRBV28, the J gene TRBJ1-1; D is ambiguous. The V gene lost 4 bases and the J gene lost 11 bases, with 11 bases spanning the gap. The CDR3 is made up of 11 amino acids. From germline, CDR1 is MDHEN and CDR2 SYDVKM. CDR3 DNA: TGTGCCAGCAGTTCCTTGACCGGCGCTTTCTTT. Amino acids: CASSSLTGAFF.

V gene TRBV5-4 combines with J gene TRBJ1-5; D is perhaps TRBD1 (5 bases). CDR1 SGHNT and CDR2 YYREEE come from the germline V gene (reference sequence). The CDR3 totals 13 residues. V shed 7 bases and J shed 6 bases, with 14 bases lying between them. CDR3 loop: CASGRGGGQPQHF. CDR3 bases: TGTGCCAGCGGGAGGGGCGGAGGTCAGCCCCAGCATTTT.

The rearrangement joins TRBV18 to TRBJ2-3; D gene unclear. Germline assignment: CDR1 KGHSH and CDR2 LQKENI. This CDR3 has 13 amino acids. The V and J ends lost 1 base and 6 bases respectively, with 8 bases between them. The CDR3 sequence: CASSPRTVDTQYF. DNA of the CDR3: TGTGCCAGCTCACCACGGACCGTCGATACGCAGTATTTT.